This T cell receptor (beta chain) was found in a study of blood T cell repertoires in COVID-19 (dated by TCRdb to about 2020). About the study as a whole: Samples covering the acute and convalescent phases of COVID-19 were provided by collaborators in the United States, Italy and Spain. Nearly every sample came with metadata listing a de-identified subject ID, COVID-19 status, age in years and sex. The material from the prospective study consisted of cDNA or gDNA derived from T cells, B-cell-depleted T cells, or PBMCs. HLA class I and class II types, where available, came from metadata supplied by the sample provider rather than from assay-based typing. Subjects who had been exposed to COVID-19, were actively infected with it, or had recovered from it provided the deeply sampled blood TCRbeta repertoires that made up the dataset. Samples came from the ongoing ImmuneRACE study (first 160 participants) plus 1,254 subjects from 6 global collaborators. The repertoires were released in a freely available public database meant as a resource for research on the immune response to SARS-CoV-2.

The count of this clone is one. Its target antigen remains unknown. Base-call qualities are not available, and no considerably larger clone is one nucleotide away. Study-wide findings and limitations: The amount of clinical and demographic metadata varied by source and participant and was provided uncurated.

Reading the germline V gene (reference sequence) gives CDR1 SGHNT and CDR2 YYREEE. V is clipped by 1 base and J by 3 bases, and the sequence between their germline boundaries is 13 bases long. From its cysteine to its phenylalanine, the CDR3 spans 15 amino acids. Solely the CDR3 DNA is kept, with 45 bases framed from the first base. Collaborating institutions collected whole blood in K2EDTA tubes following their own protocols. For TCRbeta analysis, collaborators shipped samples as frozen whole blood, isolated PBMCs, or DNA extracted from either of those sample types. TCRbeta CDR3 regions were amplified from genomic DNA using the immunoSEQ Assay, a bias-controlled multiplex PCR. The authors' analysis ran thus. The number of nucleated cells in each sample was estimated from the amplification of reference gene primers within the assay. To quantify the absolute abundance of each unique TCRbeta CDR3 rearrangement, sequence reads were collapsed and filtered. For each sample, productive Simpson clonality was calculated as the square root of Simpson's diversity index over productive rearrangements. The table comes from immuneACCESS by way of TCRdb, which keeps in-frame sequences with V and J called. Part of the clones is missing from these tables; in studies checked, under half for an unresolved V gene and the rest for unknown reasons. The V and J calls and clone size come from that table; D and trimming were worked out from the DNA. This sample holds 88,000 or so clones; around 75% were observed only once. Together, the top ten hold 20% to 25% of the sample.

The sequenced material came from peripheral blood. The rearranged segments are TRBV5-4 and TRBJ1-1; TRBD1 might be the D gene, on 5 matching bases. The TCR originated in a human donor in a cohort sampled during active COVID-19. The base sequence is TGTGCCAGCAGCTTGAATCAGGGCGCGGACACTGAAGCTTTCTTT. This gives the protein CASSLNQGADTEAFF.